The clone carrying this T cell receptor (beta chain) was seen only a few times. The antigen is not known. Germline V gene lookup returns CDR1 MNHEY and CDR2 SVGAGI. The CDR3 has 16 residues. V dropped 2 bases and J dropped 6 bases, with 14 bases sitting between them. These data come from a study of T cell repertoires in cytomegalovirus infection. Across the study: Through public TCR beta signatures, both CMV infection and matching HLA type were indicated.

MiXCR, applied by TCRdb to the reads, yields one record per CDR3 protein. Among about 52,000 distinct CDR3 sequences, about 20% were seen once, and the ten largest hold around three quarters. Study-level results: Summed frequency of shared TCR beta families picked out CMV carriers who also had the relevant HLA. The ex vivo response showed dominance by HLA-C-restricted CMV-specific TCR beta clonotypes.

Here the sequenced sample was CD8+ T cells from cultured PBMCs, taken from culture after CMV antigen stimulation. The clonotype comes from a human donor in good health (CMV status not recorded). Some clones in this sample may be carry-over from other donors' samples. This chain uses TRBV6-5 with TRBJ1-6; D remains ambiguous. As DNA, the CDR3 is TGTGCCAGCAGTTACCTAGGGCCTGATGGTAATTCACCCCTCCACTTT. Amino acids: CASSYLGPDGNSPLHF.